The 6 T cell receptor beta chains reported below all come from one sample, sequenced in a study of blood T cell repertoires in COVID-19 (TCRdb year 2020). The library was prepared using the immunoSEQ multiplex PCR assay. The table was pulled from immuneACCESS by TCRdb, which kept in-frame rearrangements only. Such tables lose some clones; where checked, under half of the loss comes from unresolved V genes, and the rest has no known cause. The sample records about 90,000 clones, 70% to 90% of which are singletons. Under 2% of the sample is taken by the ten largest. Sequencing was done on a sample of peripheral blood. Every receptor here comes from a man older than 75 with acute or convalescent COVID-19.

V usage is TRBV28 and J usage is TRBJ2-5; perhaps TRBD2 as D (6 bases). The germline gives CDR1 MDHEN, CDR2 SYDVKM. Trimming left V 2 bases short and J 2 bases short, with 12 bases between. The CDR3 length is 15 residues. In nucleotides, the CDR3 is TGTGCCAGCAGTTTAAGTCTAGCGTTTCAAGAGACCCAGTACTTC. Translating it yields CASSLSLAFQETQYF.

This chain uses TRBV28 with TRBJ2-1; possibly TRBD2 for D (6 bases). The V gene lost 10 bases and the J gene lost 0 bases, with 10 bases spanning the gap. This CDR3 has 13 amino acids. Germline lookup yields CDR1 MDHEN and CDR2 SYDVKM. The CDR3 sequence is CATSGVSYNEQFF. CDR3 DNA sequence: TGTGCCACCTCGGGGGTCTCCTACAATGAGCAGTTCTTC.

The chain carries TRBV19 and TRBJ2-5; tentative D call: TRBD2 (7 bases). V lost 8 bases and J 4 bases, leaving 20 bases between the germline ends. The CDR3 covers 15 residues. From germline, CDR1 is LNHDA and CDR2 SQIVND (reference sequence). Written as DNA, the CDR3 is TGTGCCAGTGCCTCAGGGGCCCCGGGAGGAGAGACCCAGTACTTC. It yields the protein CASASGAPGGETQYF.

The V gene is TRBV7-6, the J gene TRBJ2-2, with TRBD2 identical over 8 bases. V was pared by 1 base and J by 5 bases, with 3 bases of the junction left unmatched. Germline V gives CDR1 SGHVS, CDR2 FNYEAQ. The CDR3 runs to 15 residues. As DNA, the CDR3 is TGTGCCAGCAGCTTAGGAGCGGGAGAGACCGGGGAGCTGTTTTTT. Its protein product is CASSLGAGETGELFF.

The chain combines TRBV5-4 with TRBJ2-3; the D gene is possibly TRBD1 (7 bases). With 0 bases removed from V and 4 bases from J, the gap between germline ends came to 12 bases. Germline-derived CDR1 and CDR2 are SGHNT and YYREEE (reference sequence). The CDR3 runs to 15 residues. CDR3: CASSLVSGGSDTQYF. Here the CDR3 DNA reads TGTGCCAGCAGCTTGGTGTCAGGGGGGTCAGATACGCAGTATTTT.

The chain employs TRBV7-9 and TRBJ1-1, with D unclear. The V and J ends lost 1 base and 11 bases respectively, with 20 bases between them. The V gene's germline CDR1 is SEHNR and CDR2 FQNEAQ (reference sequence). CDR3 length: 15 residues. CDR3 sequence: CASSLGRTSGGFAFF. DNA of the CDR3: TGTGCCAGCAGCTTAGGGAGGACCAGCGGTGGGTTTGCTTTCTTT.